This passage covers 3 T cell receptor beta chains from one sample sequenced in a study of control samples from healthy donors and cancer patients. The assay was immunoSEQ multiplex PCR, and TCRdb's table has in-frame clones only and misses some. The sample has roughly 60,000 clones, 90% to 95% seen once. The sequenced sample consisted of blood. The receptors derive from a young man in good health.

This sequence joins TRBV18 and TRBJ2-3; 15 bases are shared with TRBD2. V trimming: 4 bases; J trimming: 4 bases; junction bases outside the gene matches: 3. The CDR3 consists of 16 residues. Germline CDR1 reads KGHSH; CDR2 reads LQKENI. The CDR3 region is CASSLRTSGGADTQYF. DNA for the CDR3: TGTGCCAGCTCACTACGGACTAGCGGGGGGGCAGATACGCAGTATTTT.

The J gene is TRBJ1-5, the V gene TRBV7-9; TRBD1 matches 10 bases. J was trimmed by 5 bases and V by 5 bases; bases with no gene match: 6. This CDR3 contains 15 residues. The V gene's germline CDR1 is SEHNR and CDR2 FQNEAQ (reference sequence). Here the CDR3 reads CASSQDRGNYQPQHF. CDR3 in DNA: TGTGCCAGCAGCCAGGACAGGGGGAATTATCAGCCCCAGCATTTT. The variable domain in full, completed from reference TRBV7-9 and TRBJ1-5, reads DTGVSQNPRHKITKRGQNVTFRCDPISEHNRLYWYRQTLGQGPEFLTYFQNEAQLEKSRLLSDRFSAERPKGSFSTLEIQRTEQGDSAMYLCASSQDRGNYQPQHFGDGTRLSIL.

The CDR3 DNA is TGTGCCAGCAGTGAATGGTTTGCAACTAATGAAAAACTGTTTTTT. Encoded protein: CASSEWFATNEKLFF. This rearrangement joins TRBV6-1 to TRBJ1-4; D not resolved. The CDR3 length is 15 residues. CDR1 and CDR2 (germline): MNHNS, SASEGT. The V gene lost 2 bases and the J gene lost 0 bases, with 7 bases spanning the gap.